The following is a T cell receptor beta chain sequence with its context. Its antigen is unknown. This record comes from a study of OX40 agonist ivuxolimab in advanced cancers. Findings of the study overall: The study found that CD8+ T cells averaged more expanded clones than CD4+.

Assay used: immunoSEQ multiplex PCR; TCRdb lists only in-frame clones, some missing. This table holds approximately 74,000 clones, 88% found once. The V gene lost 0 bases and the J gene lost 2 bases, with 9 bases spanning the gap. Germline V gives CDR1 KGHSH, CDR2 LQKENI. The CDR3 sequence is 15 residues long. This chain uses TRBV18 with TRBJ2-3; D not certain. The sequencing here drew on CD4+ or CD8+ T cells sorted from blood, taken in a trial of the OX40 agonist ivuxolimab. This sequence originates from an adult with an advanced solid tumor such as melanoma, head and neck, liver or kidney cancer. As DNA, the CDR3 is TGTGCCAGCTCACCACCCAACAGCCTCACAGATACGCAGTATTTT. This encodes CASSPPNSLTDTQYF.